A single sample is the source of the 20 T cell receptor beta chains below, sequenced in a study of blood T cell repertoires in COVID-19. Generated by immunoSEQ multiplex PCR, the TCRdb table keeps only in-frame clones and is missing some. The sample yields 270,000 or so clones, roughly 90% seen once. Sequenced: peripheral blood. The receptors here all came from a woman aged 25 to 39 with COVID-19, enrolled during active disease.

The chain has TRBV7-8 and TRBJ1-5; D not resolved. The CDR3 covers 14 residues. V gave up 3 bases and J gave up 1 base, with 7 bases separating them. Germline loops: CDR1 SGHVS, CDR2 FQNEAQ. The CDR3 DNA reads TGTGCCAGCAGCTTGGTGCGAAGCAATCAGCCCCAGCATTTT. This codes for CASSLVRSNQPQHF.

Only one count was recorded for this clone. The chain is built from TRBV28 and TRBJ1-1, with TRBD1 as a possible D gene (6 bases). Germline V gene lookup returns CDR1 MDHEN and CDR2 SYDVKM. With 2 bases removed from V and 3 bases from J, the gap between germline ends came to 13 bases. This CDR3 has 15 amino acids. This chain's CDR3 is CASSLVGQTYTEAFF. The CDR3 DNA reads as TGTGCCAGCAGTTTAGTTGGACAGACCTACACTGAAGCTTTCTTT.

V is TRBV5-1 and J is TRBJ1-1; 11 bases map to TRBD1. Per germline, CDR1 SGHRS and CDR2 YFSETQ. The CDR3 has 15 residues. Losses at the gene ends were 4 bases for V and 4 bases for J; bases not matched to a gene: 6. CDR3 bases: TGCGCCAGCAGCCCCGGACAGGGGGCGTTCACTGAAGCTTTCTTT. Residues: CASSPGQGAFTEAFF.

J is TRBJ2-2 and V is TRBV29-1; possibly TRBD1 for D (6 bases). Germline V gives CDR1 SQVTM, CDR2 ANQGSEA. Trimming took off 6 bases at V and 1 base at J, with 18 bases between the two ends. The CDR3 is 16 residues long. The CDR3 coding sequence is TGCAGCGTGCCATTAGCAGGGGCCTTGAACACCGGGGAGCTGTTTTTT. This codes for CSVPLAGALNTGELFF.

This clone was detected once. Here the CDR3 DNA reads TGTGCCAGCAGTGAACCACAGGGGGCCGAACAGCCCCAGCATTTT. It codes for CASSEPQGAEQPQHF. The chain has TRBV6-1 and TRBJ1-5; 9 positions match TRBD1. This CDR3 has 15 amino acids. The germline gives CDR1 MNHNS, CDR2 SASEGT. J was trimmed by 7 bases and V by 2 bases; bases with no gene match: 6.

This clone was seen once. V gene TRBV6-6 combines with J gene TRBJ2-2, with D possibly TRBD2 on 5 matching bases. Looked up from germline, CDR1 is MNHNY and CDR2 is SVGAGI (reference sequence). V lost 2 bases to trimming and J lost 3 bases, with 10 bases between them. The CDR3 consists of 15 residues. The chain's CDR3 is CASSYGVGDTGELFF. CDR3 coding DNA: TGTGCCAGCAGTTACGGCGTCGGGGACACCGGGGAGCTGTTTTTT.

In its sample, this clone was seen once. This chain joins TRBV24-1 and TRBJ2-1; 8 bases map to TRBD1. V shed 4 bases and J 10 bases; nucleotides not matched to a gene: 8. CDR1 KGHDR and CDR2 SFDVKD come from the germline V gene. The CDR3 is 14 residues long. The DNA of the CDR3 is TGTGCCACCAGTGACATAGGTGGGACAGGAGAGCAGTTCTTC. Translated, it gives CATSDIGGTGEQFF.

This sequence joins TRBV7-9 and TRBJ1-2; 10 positions match TRBD1. The CDR3 spans 16 residues. V lost 5 bases, J lost 10 bases, and 16 bases stayed unmatched. Germline V gene data show CDR1 as SEHNR and CDR2 as FQNEAQ (reference sequence). CDR3 DNA: TGTGCCAGCAGCCCACTGAGGGGACAGGGGACTATTCACTACACCTTC. As protein: CASSPLRGQGTIHYTF.

The V call is TRBV19, the J call TRBJ2-6; D remains unclear. The CDR3 extends over 17 amino acids. The germline gives CDR1 LNHDA, CDR2 SQIVND (reference sequence). V lost 0 bases, J lost 0 bases, and 9 bases lay in between. CDR3 sequence (DNA): TGTGCCAGTAGTATAGAGGCAGGTTCCTCTGGGGCCAACGTCCTGACTTTC. Protein: CASSIEAGSSGANVLTF.

This chain uses TRBV18 with TRBJ1-1; no definite D call. The CDR3 is 14 amino acids. The germline V gene encodes CDR1 KGHSH and CDR2 LQKENI. V was clipped by 4 bases and J by 3 bases, with 12 bases between them. The DNA of the CDR3 is TGTGCCAGCTCACTGGAGGGCATGGACACTGAAGCTTTCTTT. Protein: CASSLEGMDTEAFF.

The chain uses TRBV6-5 and TRBJ2-5; 12 nucleotides line up with TRBD2. Germline V gene data show CDR1 as MNHEY and CDR2 as SVGAGI. Trimming cost V 6 bases and J 8 bases; bases outside gene matches: 4. The CDR3 has 13 residues. CDR3 residues: CASRRLAGETQYF. The CDR3 DNA sequence: TGTGCCAGCAGGAGACTAGCGGGGGAAACCCAGTACTTC.

V gene TRBV15 combines with J gene TRBJ1-5; possibly TRBD1 for D (6 bases). Trimming took 0 bases from V and 11 from J, leaving 8 bases between them. CDR1 is LNHNV, CDR2 YYDKDF, per germline (reference sequence). The CDR3 has 12 amino acids. DNA of the CDR3: TGTGCCACCAGCAGAGAGAAGGGGGCCCAGCATTTT. Its translation: CATSREKGAQHF.

This sequence joins TRBV29-1 and TRBJ2-3; D gene unclear. The CDR3 is 17 amino acids. Trimming took off 3 bases at V and 1 base at J, with 20 bases between the two ends. From germline, CDR1 is SQVTM and CDR2 ANQGSEA. In DNA form, the CDR3 reads TGCAGCGTTGAGCCCTACTTCCGTACCAGCGGCACAGATACGCAGTATTTT. It codes for CSVEPYFRTSGTDTQYF.

CDR3 loop: CASRLDRASYNEQFF. In DNA, the CDR3 is TGTGCCAGCAGACTGGACAGGGCGTCCTACAATGAGCAGTTCTTC. The rearrangement links TRBV27 to TRBJ2-1; 8 bases fit TRBD1. J gave up 1 base and V 6 bases, and 5 bases lay outside the gene matches. Germline V lookup: CDR1 MNHEY, CDR2 SMNVEV (reference sequence). The CDR3 is made up of 15 amino acids.

About this clone itself: The sample carries other DNA sequences with the same CDR3. V usage is TRBV20-1 and J usage is TRBJ1-1; 7 nucleotides match TRBD1. From germline, CDR1 is DFQATT and CDR2 SNEGSKA (reference sequence). V shed 2 bases, J shed 7 bases, and the junction held 1 base outside the gene matches. The CDR3 has 11 amino acids. This CDR3 reads CSARNRGEAFF. The CDR3 bases are TGCAGTGCTAGAAACAGGGGTGAAGCTTTCTTT.

The chain joins TRBV19 to TRBJ2-3, with 11 bases fitting TRBD2. Losses at the gene ends were 6 bases for V and 8 bases for J; bases not matched to a gene: 10. CDR3 length: 15 residues. CDR1 is LNHDA, CDR2 SQIVND, per germline (reference sequence). The CDR3 nucleotides are TGTGCCAGTAGGCTAGCGGGAGGCGGAGCTGGTACGCAGTATTTT. This encodes CASRLAGGGAGTQYF. The full variable domain, rest sourced from reference TRBV19 and TRBJ2-3, is DGGITQSPKYLFRKEGQNVTLSCEQNLNHDAMYWYRQDPGQGLRLIYYSQIVNDFQKGDIAEGYSVSREKKESFPLTVTSAQKNPTAFYLCASRLAGGGAGTQYFGPGTRLTVL.

V usage is TRBV19 and J usage is TRBJ1-1, with D possibly TRBD1 on 5 matching bases. CDR1 and CDR2 (germline): LNHDA, SQIVND (reference sequence). V was trimmed by 1 base and J by 7 bases, leaving 10 bases between them. This CDR3 region has 13 residues. The CDR3, as DNA: TGTGCCAGTAGTATAGTTGTCGGGGGTGAAGCTTTCTTT. Its protein is CASSIVVGGEAFF.

The chain couples TRBV5-1 to TRBJ2-7; the D gene is possibly TRBD2 (5 bases). V lost 5 bases, J lost 1 base, and 19 bases lay in between. The CDR3 has 16 amino acids. The germline CDR1 and CDR2 sequences are SGHRS and YFSETQ. CDR3 loop: CASRRASSVTSYEQYF. CDR3 DNA: TGCGCCAGCAGGAGGGCCTCCTCTGTAACATCCTACGAGCAGTACTTC.

The V and J genes are TRBV6-5 and TRBJ1-4; D remains unclear. Trimming removed 8 bases from V and 6 bases from J, with 13 bases in between. The CDR3 is 13 amino acids. Germline loops: CDR1 MNHEY, CDR2 SVGAGI. The CDR3, as DNA: TGTGCCAGCTCCGCGGTGTACGATGAAAAACTGTTTTTT. It specifies CASSAVYDEKLFF.

This clone was recorded only once. CDR3 in amino acids: CASSTGTGGSYEQYF. The CDR3 DNA reads TGCGCCAGCAGCACCGGGACAGGGGGCTCCTACGAGCAGTACTTC. This chain links TRBV10-2 with TRBJ2-7; TRBD1 matches 11 bases. Per germline, CDR1 WSHSY and CDR2 SAAADI. This CDR3 contains 15 residues. Unmatched junction bases numbered 4, after V lost 6 bases and J lost 0 bases.